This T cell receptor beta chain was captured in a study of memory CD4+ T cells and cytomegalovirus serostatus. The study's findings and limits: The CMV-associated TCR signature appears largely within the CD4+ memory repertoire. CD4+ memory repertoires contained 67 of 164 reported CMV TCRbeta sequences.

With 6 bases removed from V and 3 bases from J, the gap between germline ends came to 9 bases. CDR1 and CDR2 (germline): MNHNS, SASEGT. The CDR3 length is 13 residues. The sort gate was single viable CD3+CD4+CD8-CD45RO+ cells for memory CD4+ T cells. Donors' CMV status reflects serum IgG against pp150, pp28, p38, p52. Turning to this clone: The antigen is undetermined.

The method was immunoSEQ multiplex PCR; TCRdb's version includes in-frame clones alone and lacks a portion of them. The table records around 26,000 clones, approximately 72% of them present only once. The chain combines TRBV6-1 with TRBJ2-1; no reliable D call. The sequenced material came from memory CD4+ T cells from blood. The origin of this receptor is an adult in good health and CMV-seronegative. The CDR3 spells CASRWGSYNEQFF. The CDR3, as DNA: TGTGCCAGCAGGTGGGGAAGCTACAATGAGCAGTTCTTC.